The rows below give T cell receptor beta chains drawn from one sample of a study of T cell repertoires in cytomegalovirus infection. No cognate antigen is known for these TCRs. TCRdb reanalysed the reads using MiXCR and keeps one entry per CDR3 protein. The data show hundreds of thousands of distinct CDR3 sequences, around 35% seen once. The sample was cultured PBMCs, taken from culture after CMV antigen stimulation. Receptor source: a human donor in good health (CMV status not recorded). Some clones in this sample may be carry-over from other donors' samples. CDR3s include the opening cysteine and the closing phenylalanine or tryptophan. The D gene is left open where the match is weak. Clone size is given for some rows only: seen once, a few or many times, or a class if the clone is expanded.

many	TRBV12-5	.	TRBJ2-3	CASGYNTDGTHVVNTDTQYF	TGTGCTAGTGGTTACAACACGGACGGAACTCACGTCGTTAACACAGATACGCAGTATTTT
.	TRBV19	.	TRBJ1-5	CASSKGHLNQPQHF	TGTGCCAGTAGCAAAGGGCACCTCAATCAGCCCCAGCATTTT
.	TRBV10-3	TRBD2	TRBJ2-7	CAIGWGGGNYEQYF	TGTGCCATCGGATGGGGGGGGGGTAATTACGAGCAGTACTTC
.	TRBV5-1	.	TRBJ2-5	CASRDSYQETQYF	TGCGCCAGTCGAGACAGTTACCAAGAGACCCAGTACTTC
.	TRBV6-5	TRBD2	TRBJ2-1	CASSGELADKYNEQFF	TGTGCCAGCAGTGGGGAACTAGCGGACAAGTACAATGAGCAGTTCTTC
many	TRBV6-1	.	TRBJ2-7	CASSIRALSSYEQYF	TGTGCCAGCAGTATCCGGGCCTTGAGCTCCTACGAGCAGTACTTC
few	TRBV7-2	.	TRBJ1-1	CASSWPGGRFTEAFF	TGTGCCAGCAGCTGGCCTGGGGGGCGATTTACTGAAGCTTTCTTT
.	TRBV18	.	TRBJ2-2	CASSSSGTKNTGELFF	TGTGCCAGCTCATCCTCCGGGACCAAAAACACCGGGGAGCTGTTTTTT
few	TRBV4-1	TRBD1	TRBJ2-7	CASSQGVGTGRYEQYF	TGCGCCAGCAGCCAAGGAGTCGGGACAGGGCGGTACGAGCAGTACTTC
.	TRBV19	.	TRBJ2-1	CASSISLGRTNNEQFF	TGTGCCAGTAGTATCTCTCTGGGGAGAACTAACAATGAGCAGTTCTTC
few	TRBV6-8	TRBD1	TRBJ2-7	CASSYYRGSYEQYF	TGTGCCAGCAGTTACTACAGGGGTAGCTACGAGCAGTACTTC
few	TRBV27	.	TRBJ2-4	CASGTYRKNIQYF	TGTGCCAGCGGGACGTACAGGAAAAACATTCAGTACTTC
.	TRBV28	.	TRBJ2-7	CASSSPWGALYEQYF	TGTGCCAGCAGTAGCCCTTGGGGGGCGTTGTACGAGCAGTACTTC
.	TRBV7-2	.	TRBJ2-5	CASSLEDPRETQYF	TGTGCCAGCAGCTTAGAGGACCCCCGCGAGACCCAGTACTTC
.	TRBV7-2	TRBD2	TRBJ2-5	CASSTSSGTRETQYF	TGTGCCAGCAGCACCTCTAGCGGGACGCGGGAGACCCAGTACTTC
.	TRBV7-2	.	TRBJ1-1	CASSLWGHDSEAFF	TGTGCCAGCAGCTTATGGGGGCATGACTCTGAAGCTTTCTTT
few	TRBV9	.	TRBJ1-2	CASSVNKMGRDPAYGYTF	TGTGCCAGCAGCGTCAACAAAATGGGCAGGGATCCTGCCTATGGCTACACCTTC
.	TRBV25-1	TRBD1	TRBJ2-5	CATQQGARETQYF	TGTGCCACACAACAGGGGGCCAGGGAGACCCAGTACTTC
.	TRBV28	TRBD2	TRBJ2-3	CASSLWASGTDTQYF	TGTGCCAGCAGTTTATGGGCTAGCGGAACAGATACGCAGTATTTT
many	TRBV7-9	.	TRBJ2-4	CASSLAGLGAKNIQYF	TGTGCCAGCAGCTTAGCTGGGCTTGGGGCCAAAAACATTCAGTACTTC
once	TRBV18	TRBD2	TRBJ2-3	CASSPKSGGTTDTQYF	TGTGCCAGCTCACCTAAAAGCGGGGGGACCACAGATACGCAGTATTTT
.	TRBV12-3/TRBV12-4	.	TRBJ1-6	CASSPDGDNSPLHF	TGTGCCAGCAGCCCGGACGGGGATAATTCACCCCTCCACTTT
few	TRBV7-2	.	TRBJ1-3	CASSPPSDTIYF	TGTGCCAGCAGCCCTCCCTCTGACACCATATATTTT
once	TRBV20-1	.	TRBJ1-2	CSARLGDYGYTF	TGCAGTGCTAGGTTAGGGGACTATGGCTACACCTTC
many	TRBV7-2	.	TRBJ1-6	CASSLQGYNSPLHF	TGTGCCAGCAGCCTACAGGGATATAATTCACCCCTCCACTTT
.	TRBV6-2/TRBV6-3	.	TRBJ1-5	CASSPTGLPHNQPQHF	TGTGCCAGCAGTCCTACAGGGCTCCCTCACAATCAGCCCCAGCATTTT
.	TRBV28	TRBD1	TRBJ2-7	CASSERPGQGAFYEQYF	TGTGCCAGCAGTGAAAGACCGGGACAGGGGGCCTTCTACGAGCAGTACTTC
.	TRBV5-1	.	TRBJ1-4	CASSPYGEKLFF	TGCGCCAGCAGCCCGTATGGTGAAAAACTGTTTTTT
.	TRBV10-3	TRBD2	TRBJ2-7	CAIARLAAYEQYF	TGTGCCATCGCCAGACTAGCGGCTTACGAGCAGTACTTC
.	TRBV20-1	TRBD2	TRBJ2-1	CSARDWGGSAASYNEQFF	TGCAGTGCTAGAGATTGGGGCGGGAGCGCTGCCTCCTACAATGAGCAGTTCTTC